The entry below gives a single TCR beta chain sequence along with its context. Its cognate antigen is unknown. This entry comes from a study of shared clonotypes between healthy human individuals. The test was conducted at deep level. TCRdb keeps only in-frame clones here, not all; method: immunoSEQ multiplex PCR. Found here are approximately 1.5 million clones, approximately 98.5% of them singletons; the top ten hold 0.36%. The CDR3 extends over 15 amino acids. The germline V and J ends were trimmed by 0 bases and 2 bases, with 11 bases remaining between them. The germline CDR1 and CDR2 sequences are GTSNPN and SVGIG (reference sequence). General study results and limits: Limited genetic and exposure-history diversity came from having few donors. Shared across a few donors were approximately 5% of the naive CD4 clonotypes. Naive subsets tended to show greater estimated richness than memory subsets.

V gene TRBV30 combines with J gene TRBJ2-1; D may be TRBD2 (5 bases). The TCR sequence derives from a man aged 25-40 years in good health. The sequenced sample consisted of naive CD4+ T cells sorted from blood. Subset given: CD45RA+ positively selected. CDR3 coding DNA: TGTGCCTGGAGTGTACCCGGGGAAACCTACAATGAGCAGTTCTTC. Translated, it gives CAWSVPGETYNEQFF.